This T cell receptor beta chain was sequenced in a study of blood T cell repertoires in COVID-19. Assay used: immunoSEQ multiplex PCR; TCRdb lists only in-frame clones, some missing. The data contain around 250,000 clones, less than 90% of them singletons. The CDR3 is made up of 16 amino acids. The germline gives CDR1 MNHEY, CDR2 SVGAGI. V shed 0 bases, J shed 3 bases, and the junction held 1 base outside the gene matches. The sequenced sample consisted of peripheral blood. The sequence came from a man between 60 and 70 years old who had recovered from COVID-19. The chain has TRBV6-5 and TRBJ2-1, with TRBD2 matching 11 bases. The CDR3 DNA reads TGTGCCAGCAGTTACTCAGGACTAGCGGGCTACAATGAGCAGTTCTTC. Its translation is CASSYSGLAGYNEQFF.